This TCR beta chain was found in a study of T cell therapy after organ transplantation. Looking at the study overall: Up to 6 doses were given at 2-week intervals. Of about ten patients, eight responded clinically and two did not. Broader study findings: In nonresponders, large pretherapy expansions changed minimally after therapy. CD8 clonality fold change after therapy inversely tracked pretherapy clonality.

Time point reported: 20-29 weeks after completion of therapy. This CDR3 is 13 amino acids long. Trimming pared 1 base from V and 2 bases from J, leaving 3 bases between. Germline V CDR1 and CDR2: SGHDT, YYEEEE. Produced via immunoSEQ multiplex PCR; TCRdb's table is partial and in-frame only. The sample shows approximately 15,000 clones, approximately 83% of them seen only once. Regarding this clone: Its antigen is still unknown.

Source: CD8+ T cells from blood, taken after autologous CMV-specific T cell therapy. This clonotype originated in a human patient who had received a solid organ transplant and had CMV disease. The graft donor may have given rise to some T cells. V and J are TRBV5-6 and TRBJ2-2; no definite D call. The CDR3 loop reads CASSLPNTGELFF. CDR3 DNA: TGTGCCAGCAGCTTGCCCAACACCGGGGAGCTGTTTTTT.